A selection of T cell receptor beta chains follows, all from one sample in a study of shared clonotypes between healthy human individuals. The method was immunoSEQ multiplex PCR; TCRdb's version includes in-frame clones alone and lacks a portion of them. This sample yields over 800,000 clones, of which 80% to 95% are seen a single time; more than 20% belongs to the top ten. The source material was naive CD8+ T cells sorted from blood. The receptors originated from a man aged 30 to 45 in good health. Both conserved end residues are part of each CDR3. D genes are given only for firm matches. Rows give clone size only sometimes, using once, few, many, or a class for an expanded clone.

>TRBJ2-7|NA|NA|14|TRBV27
CASSPIPTGIEQYF
TGTGCCAGCAGTCCCATCCCTACAGGGATCGAGCAGTACTTC
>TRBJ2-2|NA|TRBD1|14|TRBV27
CASREPRGIGELFF
TGTGCCAGCAGAGAACCCAGGGGGATCGGGGAGCTGTTTTTT
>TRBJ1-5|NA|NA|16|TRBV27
CASTPYGQDSNQPQHF
TGTGCCAGCACCCCCTACGGGCAGGATAGCAATCAGCCCCAGCATTTT
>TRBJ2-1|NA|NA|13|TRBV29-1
CSVGPSSYNEQFF
TGCAGCGTTGGTCCTAGCTCCTACAATGAGCAGTTCTTC
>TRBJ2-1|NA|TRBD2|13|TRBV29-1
CSVPSGTWDEQFF
TGCAGCGTTCCCAGCGGGACTTGGGATGAGCAGTTCTTC
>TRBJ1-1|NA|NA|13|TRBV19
CASDNLGWTEAFF
TGTGCCAGCGACAACTTAGGATGGACTGAAGCTTTCTTT
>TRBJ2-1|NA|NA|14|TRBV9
CASSSRDPMDEQFF
TGTGCCAGCAGCTCCCGGGACCCGATGGACGAGCAGTTCTTC
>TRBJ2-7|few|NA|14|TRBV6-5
CASSPGAPPYEQYF
TGTGCCAGCAGTCCCGGGGCCCCTCCCTACGAGCAGTACTTC
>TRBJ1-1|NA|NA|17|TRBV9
CASRALHLPLTNTEAFF
TGTGCCAGCCGGGCCCTTCATTTGCCTTTAACGAACACTGAAGCTTTCTTT
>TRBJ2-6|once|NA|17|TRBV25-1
CASSEKDTKTGANVLTF
TGTGCCAGCAGTGAGAAAGACACGAAAACTGGGGCCAACGTCCTGACTTTC
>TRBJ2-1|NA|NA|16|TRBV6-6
CASSYGVPQVGNEQFF
TGTGCCAGCAGTTACGGGGTACCCCAAGTGGGCAATGAGCAGTTCTTC
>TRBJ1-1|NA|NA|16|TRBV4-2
CASSQEESSGGTEAFF
TGTGCCAGCAGCCAAGAAGAATCCTCCGGCGGCACTGAAGCTTTCTTT
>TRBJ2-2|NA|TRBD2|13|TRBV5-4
CASSYAGAGELFF
TGTGCCAGCAGCTACGCGGGGGCCGGGGAGCTGTTTTTT
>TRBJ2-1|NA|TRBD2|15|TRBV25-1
CASSEWASGRPEQFF
TGTGCCAGCAGTGAATGGGCTAGCGGGAGGCCTGAGCAGTTCTTC
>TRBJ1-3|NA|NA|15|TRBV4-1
CASSPLHSSGNTIYF
TGCGCCAGCAGCCCCCTTCACAGCTCTGGAAACACCATATATTTT
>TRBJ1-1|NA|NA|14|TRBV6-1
CASSEAGGWTEAFF
TGTGCCAGCAGTGAAGCGGGGGGGTGGACTGAAGCTTTCTTT
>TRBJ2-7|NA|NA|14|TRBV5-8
CASSLGPNPEEQYF
TGTGCCAGCAGCCTGGGACCAAACCCTGAGGAGCAGTACTTC
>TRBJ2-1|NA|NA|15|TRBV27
CASSLQLHPSNEQFF
TGTGCCAGCAGTTTACAACTGCACCCCTCTAATGAGCAGTTCTTC
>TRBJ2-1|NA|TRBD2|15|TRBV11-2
CASSSGIGSYNEQFF
TGTGCCAGCAGCAGCGGGATCGGCTCCTACAATGAGCAGTTCTTC
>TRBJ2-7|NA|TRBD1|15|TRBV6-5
CASSYNSGQGGEQYF
TGTGCCAGCAGTTACAATTCGGGACAGGGAGGCGAGCAGTACTTC
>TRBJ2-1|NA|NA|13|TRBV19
CASSGIARGEQFF
TGTGCCAGTAGTGGCATAGCTCGGGGTGAGCAGTTCTTC
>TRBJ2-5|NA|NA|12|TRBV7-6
CASSRLQETQYF
TGTGCCAGCAGCCGCCTCCAAGAGACCCAGTACTTC
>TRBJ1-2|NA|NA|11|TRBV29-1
CSVVGTYGYTF
TGCAGCGTTGTCGGTACCTATGGCTACACCTTC
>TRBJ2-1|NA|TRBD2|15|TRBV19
CASGLGGSSYNEQFF
TGTGCCAGTGGACTCGGGGGGAGCTCCTACAATGAGCAGTTCTTC
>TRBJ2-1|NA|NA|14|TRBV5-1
CASSLSGYYNEQFF
TGCGCCAGCAGCCTCTCAGGATATTACAATGAGCAGTTCTTC
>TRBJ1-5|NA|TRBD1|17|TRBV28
CASRGGRGQRSNQPQHF
TGTGCCAGCAGGGGGGGCAGGGGGCAAAGGAGCAATCAGCCCCAGCATTTT
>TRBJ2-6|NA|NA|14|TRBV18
CASSPPNGANVLTF
TGTGCCAGCTCACCACCGAATGGGGCCAACGTCCTGACTTTC
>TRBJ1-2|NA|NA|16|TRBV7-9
CASSYLGDGANYGYTF
TGTGCCAGCAGCTACTTGGGTGACGGAGCTAACTATGGCTACACCTTC
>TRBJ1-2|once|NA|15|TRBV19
CASRPNRDTNYGYTF
TGTGCCAGTAGACCAAACCGGGACACTAACTATGGCTACACCTTC
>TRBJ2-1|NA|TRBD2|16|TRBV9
CASSVQSAGATDEQFF
TGTGCCAGCAGCGTTCAATCAGCGGGAGCTACGGATGAGCAGTTCTTC
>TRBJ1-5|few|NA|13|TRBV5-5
CASSLGPNQPQHF
TGTGCCAGCAGCTTAGGGCCCAATCAGCCCCAGCATTTT
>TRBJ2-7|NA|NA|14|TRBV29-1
CSVEVGEWTAEQYF
TGCAGCGTTGAAGTTGGGGAATGGACAGCCGAGCAGTACTTC
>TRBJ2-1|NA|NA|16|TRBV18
CASSPPPRGPYNEQFF
TGTGCCAGCTCACCCCCCCCGCGGGGCCCGTACAATGAGCAGTTCTTC
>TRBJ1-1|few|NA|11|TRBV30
CAYAEGTEAFF
TGTGCCTACGCGGAGGGCACTGAAGCTTTCTTT
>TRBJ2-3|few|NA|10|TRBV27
CATGLGTQYF
TGTGCCACCGGCCTGGGTACGCAGTATTTT
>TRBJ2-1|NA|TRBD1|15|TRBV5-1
CASSTGGSSYNEQFF
TGCGCCAGCAGCACAGGGGGGAGCTCCTACAATGAGCAGTTCTTC
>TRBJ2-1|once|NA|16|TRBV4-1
CASSQDWDLRGDEQFF
TGCGCCAGCAGCCAAGATTGGGATCTACGGGGAGATGAGCAGTTCTTC
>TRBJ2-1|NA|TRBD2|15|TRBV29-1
CSVEALAGAYNEQFF
TGCAGCGTTGAGGCGCTAGCGGGGGCTTACAATGAGCAGTTCTTC
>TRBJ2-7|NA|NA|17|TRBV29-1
CSVEGPLGWSGSYEQYF
TGCAGCGTTGAAGGGCCCTTAGGCTGGAGCGGCTCCTACGAGCAGTACTTC
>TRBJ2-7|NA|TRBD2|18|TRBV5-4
CASSFGTSGGLSSYEQYF
TGTGCCAGCAGCTTTGGGACTAGCGGGGGTCTTAGCTCCTACGAGCAGTACTTC
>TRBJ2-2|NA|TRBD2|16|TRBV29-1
CSALGTSGANTGELFF
TGCAGCGCCCTTGGCACTAGCGGTGCGAACACCGGGGAGCTGTTTTTT
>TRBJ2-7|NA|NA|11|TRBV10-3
CAIRNFNEQYF
TGTGCCATCAGAAATTTTAACGAGCAGTACTTC
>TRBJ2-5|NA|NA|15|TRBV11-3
CASSPGTTNQETQYF
TGTGCCAGCAGTCCCGGGACCACCAATCAAGAGACCCAGTACTTC
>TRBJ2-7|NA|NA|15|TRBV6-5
CASSTGDSVGYEQYF
TGTGCCAGCAGTACGGGCGACAGCGTAGGGTACGAGCAGTACTTC
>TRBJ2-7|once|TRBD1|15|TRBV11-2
CASSLAGQGAYEQYF
TGTGCCAGCAGCTTAGCTGGACAGGGGGCATACGAGCAGTACTTC
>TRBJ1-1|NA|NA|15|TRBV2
CASNEGAGDPLEAFF
TGTGCCAGCAATGAAGGGGCAGGGGACCCCCTCGAAGCTTTCTTT